These 28 T cell receptor beta chains originate from one sample sequenced in a study of human T cells and chemical hapten exposure. TCRdb analysed the RACE reads with MiXCR anew, one entry per CDR3 protein. The table lists some 49,000 distinct CDR3 sequences, roughly 9% of them singletons. Time point noted: pre-sensitization, week 0. Treatment indicated: therapeutic diphenylcyclopropenone sensitization with weekly scalp DPC. Unfractionated whole blood was the source from which total RNA was extracted. The material was whole blood, obtained in connection with sensitization to the hapten diphenylcyclopropenone (DPC). The receptors were sampled from a young woman with alopecia areata. Some clones in this sample may be carry-over from other donors' samples.

There are many counts of this clonotype. The V gene is TRBV20-1, the J gene TRBJ2-3; D possibly corresponds to TRBD1 (5 bases). Germline V gene sequence: CDR1 DFQATT, CDR2 SNEGSKA (reference sequence). The CDR3 is 14 amino acids. V lost 3 bases, J lost 3 bases, and 13 bases lay in between. The CDR3 sequence: CSASGQGRTDTQYF. CDR3 in DNA: TGCAGTGCTAGTGGTCAGGGAAGGACAGATACGCAGTATTTT.

The chain combines TRBV20-1 with TRBJ1-6; D is unclear. Germline values: CDR1 DFQATT, CDR2 SNEGSKA (reference sequence). This CDR3 is 13 amino acids long. V was cut by 4 bases and J by 6 bases, with 10 bases left in between. The CDR3 DNA is TGCAGTGCTATCGAGACTCGTAATTCACCCCTCCACTTT. Residues: CSAIETRNSPLHF.

This clonotype appeared many times. The V and J genes are TRBV12-3 or TRBV12-4 and TRBJ2-3; no definite D call. This CDR3 has 14 amino acids. V lost 2 bases and J lost 0, with 6 bases in between. The CDR3 nucleotides are TGTGCCAGCAGTTTAACCTTTAGCACAGATACGCAGTATTTT. Protein sequence: CASSLTFSTDTQYF.

The chain is built from TRBV19 and TRBJ1-1; TRBD1 is a possible D gene (5 bases). V lost 6 bases, J lost 5 bases, and 7 bases lay in between. The CDR3 totals 11 residues. CDR1 and CDR2 from the germline V gene are LNHDA and SQIVND (reference sequence). CDR3 sequence (DNA): TGTGCCAGTAGCCGGACAACTGAAGCTTTCTTT. Residues: CASSRTTEAFF.

This chain links TRBV20-1 with TRBJ2-5; D not certain. The length of the CDR3 is 13 residues. V dropped 3 bases and J dropped 1 base, with 9 bases sitting between them. Germline V gives CDR1 DFQATT, CDR2 SNEGSKA (reference sequence). CDR3 in DNA: TGCAGTGCTAGTATGAGCTTCCAAGAGACCCAGTACTTC. Translating it yields CSASMSFQETQYF.

This clonotype was recorded a few times. The chain combines TRBV12-3 or TRBV12-4 with TRBJ2-1, with a tentative D call TRBD1 (6 bases). The CDR3 is 13 amino acids. Trimming pared 6 bases from V and 7 bases from J, leaving 13 bases between. The CDR3 is CASRQGRENEQFF. The CDR3 region has the DNA TGTGCCAGCAGACAGGGTAGGGAAAATGAGCAGTTCTTC.

This clonotype showed up just a few times. The rearrangement joins TRBV12-3 or TRBV12-4 to TRBJ2-7; D is unclear. The V gene lost 1 base and the J gene lost 3 bases, with 10 bases spanning the gap. This CDR3 comprises 14 residues. In DNA, the CDR3 is TGTGCCAGCAGTTTAGGGGGAACCTTCTACGAGCAGTACTTC. It specifies CASSLGGTFYEQYF.

This clonotype was recorded a few times. V is TRBV6-2 or TRBV6-3 and J is TRBJ1-2; D perhaps matches TRBD1 (5 bases). Looked up from germline, CDR1 is MNHEY and CDR2 is SVGEGT. This CDR3 has 14 amino acids. V lost 6 bases to trimming and J lost 2 bases, with 13 bases between them. The CDR3 sequence is CASRELTANYGYTF. The CDR3 DNA is TGTGCCAGCAGGGAACTGACAGCGAACTATGGCTACACCTTC.

Many counts were recorded for this clonotype. V is TRBV29-1 and J is TRBJ1-1; D is undetermined. The CDR3 runs to 14 residues. V was pared by 3 bases and J by 0 bases, with 11 bases between. Germline-derived CDR1 and CDR2 are SQVTM and ANQGSEA. As DNA, the CDR3 is TGCAGCGTTGAGAGGAGCAGTGTGAACACTGAAGCTTTCTTT. Encoded protein: CSVERSSVNTEAFF. The whole variable domain, remainder taken from reference TRBV29-1 and TRBJ1-1, is SAVISQKPSRDICQRGTSLTIQCQVDSQVTMMFWYRQQPGQSLTLIATANQGSEATYESGFVIDKFPISRPNLTFSTLTVSNMSPEDSSIYLCSVERSSVNTEAFFGQGTRLTVV.

This clonotype has only a few counts. The V gene is TRBV2, the J gene TRBJ2-3; a weak D match, TRBD1 (6 bases). The V end lost 5 bases, the J end lost 1 base, and 13 bases lay between the germline ends. The CDR3 spans 15 residues. CDR1 SNHLY and CDR2 FYNNEI come from the germline V gene. The CDR3 here is CASSKGAGGTDTQYF. The CDR3 DNA is TGTGCCAGCAGTAAAGGTGCAGGGGGCACAGATACGCAGTATTTT. The variable domain in full, with the rest retrieved from reference TRBV2 and TRBJ2-3, is EPEVTQTPSHQVTQMGQEVILRCVPISNHLYFYWYRQILGQKVEFLVSFYNNEISEKSEIFDDQFSVERPDGSNFTLKIRSTKLEDSAMYFCASSKGAGGTDTQYFGPGTRLTVL.

Points on this clonotype: A junction boundary mismatches the germline segment, possibly from a read error. This chain joins TRBV9 and TRBJ2-2; D gene unclear. Germline V gene sequence: CDR1 SGDLS, CDR2 YYNGEE. This CDR3 is built from 15 residues. Here the CDR3 reads CAGSVGPQNTGELFF. The CDR3 coding sequence is TGTGCCGGCAGCGTAGGTCCACAGAACACCGGGGAGCTGTTTTTT.

The chain is built from TRBV30 and TRBJ2-2; TRBD2 matches at 7 bases. Germline CDR1 is GTSNPN and CDR2 is SVGIG (reference sequence). CDR3 length equals 13 residues. The V and J ends lost 8 bases and 3 bases, in that order; junction bases with no gene match: 6. The CDR3 here is CAGRDYYTGELFF. The CDR3 region has the DNA TGTGCCGGCCGGGACTACTACACCGGGGAGCTGTTTTTT.

This clonotype was observed a few times. The chain recombines TRBV5-1 with TRBJ1-2; 8 nucleotides agree with TRBD1. The CDR3 has 16 residues. Germline V gene lookup returns CDR1 SGHRS and CDR2 YFSETQ. With V trimmed by 3 bases and J by 8 bases, 15 bases remained unmatched. The CDR3 coding sequence is TGCGCCAGCAGCTCACTTCGACAGGGGCGAGAAGAGGGCTACACCTTC. Translation gives CASSSLRQGREEGYTF.

To note about this clonotype: A read error may produce the germline difference seen at one junction end. This chain uses TRBV29-1 with TRBJ2-7; D not certain. CDR1 is SQVTM, CDR2 ANQGSEA, per germline. The CDR3 has 10 residues. DNA for the CDR3: TGCAGCGTTGAGGAGCCCGAGCAGTCCTTC. Its translation is CSVEEPEQSF.

This chain joins TRBV12-3 or TRBV12-4 and TRBJ2-5, with 11 bases that match TRBD2. CDR3 size: 17 residues. V trimming: 3 bases; J trimming: 3 bases; junction bases outside the gene matches: 9. The CDR3 region has the DNA TGTGCCAGCAGTTTTGGCATTACTAGCGGGGGAGAAGAGACCCAGTACTTC. Its translation: CASSFGITSGGEETQYF.

This clonotype was picked up one time. V usage is TRBV19 and J usage is TRBJ2-5, with D maybe TRBD2 (5 bases). The V and J ends lost 3 bases and 5 bases respectively, with 16 bases between them. CDR3 length equals 15 residues. CDR1 LNHDA and CDR2 SQIVND come from the germline V gene (reference sequence). CDR3 in amino acids: CASSIRVVSGETQYF. CDR3 in DNA: TGTGCCAGTAGTATTAGGGTCGTTTCGGGGGAGACCCAGTACTTC.

The V call is TRBV29-1, the J call TRBJ2-1; TRBD2 aligns across 10 bases. V shed 5 bases, J shed 5 bases, and the junction held 3 bases outside the gene matches. This CDR3 region has 13 residues. CDR1 SQVTM and CDR2 ANQGSEA come from the germline V gene. The CDR3 reads CSVKAGGNNEQFF. In DNA form, the CDR3 reads TGCAGCGTTAAAGCGGGGGGGAACAATGAGCAGTTCTTC.

As concerns this clonotype: A much larger clone is a single base away; this may be a read error. The CDR3 nucleotides are TGTGCCAGCAGTCTACAGGGGGACTATCAGCCCCTGCATTTT. It translates to CASSLQGDYQPLHF. The chain uses TRBV27 and TRBJ1-5; 8 bases align to TRBD1. Germline CDR1 MNHEY, CDR2 SMNVEV (reference sequence). The CDR3 is made up of 14 amino acids.

This clonotype showed up many times. The chain combines TRBV7-9 with TRBJ2-5; 10 bases agree with TRBD1. The CDR3 has 15 residues. With V trimmed by 5 bases and J by 3 bases, 6 bases remained unmatched. Germline V lookup: CDR1 SEHNR, CDR2 FQNEAQ (reference sequence). CDR3 bases: TGTGCCAGCAGCCCGACAGGGGGCAGGGAAGAGACCCAGTACTTC. Translation gives CASSPTGGREETQYF.

The genes are TRBV27 and TRBJ2-1; 11 bases match TRBD2. This CDR3 is 16 amino acids long. CDR1 is MNHEY and CDR2 is SMNVEV in the germline V gene (reference sequence). V shed 6 bases, J shed 5 bases, and the junction held 9 bases outside the gene matches. The CDR3 bases are TGTGCCAGCAGCAAACGGATACTAGCGGGGGACAATGAGCAGTTCTTC. Translated: CASSKRILAGDNEQFF.

This clonotype was recorded at least ten times. This chain uses TRBV5-6 with TRBJ1-2, with D possibly matching TRBD1 (6 bases). Germline values: CDR1 SGHDT, CDR2 YYEEEE. Deletions cut 2 bases from V and 6 bases from J, with 14 bases between. The CDR3 loop spans 14 amino acids. In DNA form, the CDR3 reads TGTGCCAGCAGCTTACAGGGTCTAAAACATGGCTACACCTTC. It is translated as CASSLQGLKHGYTF.

This clonotype was counted between two and nine times. The V and J genes are TRBV20-1 and TRBJ2-7, with D possibly TRBD1 on 6 matching bases. V was shortened by 3 bases and J by 3 bases, with 12 bases between the two germline ends. The CDR3 is 13 residues long. Germline CDR1 reads DFQATT; CDR2 reads SNEGSKA (reference sequence). The CDR3, as DNA: TGCAGTGCTAGGGGACACGAGTACTACGAGCAGTACTTC. As protein: CSARGHEYYEQYF.

The DNA of the CDR3 is TGTGCCAGCAGCAAAGTGAAGGTCTCCTCTGGGGCCAACGTCCTGACTTTC. Translation gives CASSKVKVSSGANVLTF. The chain has TRBV21-1 and TRBJ2-6. TRBV21-1 is listed as a pseudogene. The CDR3 contains 17 residues.

This clonotype has more than one count but fewer than ten. V usage is TRBV10-3 and J usage is TRBJ2-3; D is unresolved. The CDR3 has 16 residues. Between the trimmed V and J ends, which lost 4 bases and 0 bases, there was a span of 14 bases. Germline CDR1 ENHRY, CDR2 SYGVKD. As DNA, the CDR3 is TGTGCCATCAGTGTTCCACCAATTGGTAGCACAGATACGCAGTATTTT. Its protein product is CAISVPPIGSTDTQYF.

This clonotype has more than one count but fewer than ten. V and J are TRBV5-4 and TRBJ2-1, with 15 bases fitting TRBD2. V shed 4 bases and J 8 bases; nucleotides not matched to a gene: 7. CDR1 and CDR2 from the germline V gene are SGHNT and YYREEE (reference sequence). The CDR3 loop spans 16 amino acids. As DNA, the CDR3 is TGTGCCAGCAGCCGTAGGACTAGCGGGGGGGCGGATGAGCAGTTCTTC. This gives the protein CASSRRTSGGADEQFF. The whole variable domain, filled in from reference TRBV5-4 and TRBJ2-1, reads ETGVTQSPTHLIKTRGQQVTLRCSSQSGHNTVSWYQQALGQGPQFIFQYYREEENGRGNFPPRFSGLQFPNYSSELNVNALELDDSALYLCASSRRTSGGADEQFFGPGTRLTVL.

A few counts support this clonotype. V and J are TRBV28 and TRBJ2-4; 8 positions agree with TRBD1. The CDR3 has 13 residues. Germline trimming cut 5 bases from V and 8 bases from J; bases unmatched to any gene: 5. Per germline, CDR1 MDHEN and CDR2 SYDVKM. The CDR3 nucleotides read TGTGCCAGCAGTCTGGACAGGGCTTACATTCAGTACTTC. Translated, it gives CASSLDRAYIQYF.

This clonotype was counted only a few times. The CDR3 sequence is CASNKGGSSPLHF. For the CDR3, the DNA is TGTGCCAGCAACAAGGGGGGGTCTTCACCCCTCCACTTT. The chain carries TRBV7-2 and TRBJ1-6; maybe TRBD1 (6 bases). The germline gives CDR1 SGHTA, CDR2 FQGNSA. The CDR3 has 13 residues. The V gene lost 7 bases and the J gene lost 9 bases, with 13 bases spanning the gap. The full variable domain, rest sourced from reference TRBV7-2 and TRBJ1-6, is GAGVSQSPSNKVTEKGKDVELRCDPISGHTALYWYRQSLGQGLEFLIYFQGNSAPDKSGLPSDRFSAERTGGSVSTLTIQRTQQEDSAVYLCASNKGGSSPLHFGNGTRLTVT.

This clonotype was picked up a small number of times. The rearrangement links TRBV4-1 to TRBJ1-6, with D maybe TRBD1 (5 bases). Trimming removed 1 base from V and 8 bases from J, with 12 bases in between. CDR1 MGHRA and CDR2 YSYEKL come from the germline V gene. The CDR3 consists of 15 residues. Here the CDR3 DNA reads TGCGCCAGCAGCCAAGCGGGCAGGGCGGATTCACCCCTCCACTTT. Its protein is CASSQAGRADSPLHF.